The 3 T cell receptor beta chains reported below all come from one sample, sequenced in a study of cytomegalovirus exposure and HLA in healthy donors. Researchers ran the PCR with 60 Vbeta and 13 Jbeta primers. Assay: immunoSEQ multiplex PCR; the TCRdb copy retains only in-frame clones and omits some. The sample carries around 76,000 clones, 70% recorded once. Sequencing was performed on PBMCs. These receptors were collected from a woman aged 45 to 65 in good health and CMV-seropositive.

In DNA form, the CDR3 reads TGTGCCAGCAGCTTAGGTGGGGACAGGGAGGCTTTCTTT. This codes for CASSLGGDREAFF. This chain joins TRBV11-3 and TRBJ1-1; 9 positions agree with TRBD1. Trimming took 1 base from V and 11 from J; bases not matched to a gene: 5. Germline V gene sequence: CDR1 SGHNT, CDR2 YENEEA. The CDR3 contains 13 residues. Drawing the rest from reference TRBV11-3 and TRBJ1-1, the complete variable domain is EAGVVQSPRYKIIEKKQPVAFWCNPISGHNTLYWYLQNLGQGPELLIRYENEEAVDDSQLPKDRFSAERLKGVDSTLKIQPAELGDSAVYLCASSLGGDREAFFGQGTRLTVV.

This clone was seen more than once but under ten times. CDR3 in amino acids: CASSITGSGANVLTF. The CDR3 bases are TGCGCCAGCAGCATTACAGGGTCTGGGGCCAACGTCCTGACTTTC. The chain is built from TRBV5-1 and TRBJ2-6, with a possible D match to TRBD1 (6 bases). V lost 4 bases and J lost 1, with 9 bases in between. The CDR3 loop spans 15 amino acids. CDR1 and CDR2 (germline): SGHRS, YFSETQ.

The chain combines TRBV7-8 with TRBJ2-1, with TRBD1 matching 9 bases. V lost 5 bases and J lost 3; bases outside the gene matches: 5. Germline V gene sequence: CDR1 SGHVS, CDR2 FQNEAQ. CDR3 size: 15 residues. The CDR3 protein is CASSHRQGDYNEQFF. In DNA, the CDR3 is TGTGCCAGCAGCCATCGACAGGGGGACTACAATGAGCAGTTCTTC.